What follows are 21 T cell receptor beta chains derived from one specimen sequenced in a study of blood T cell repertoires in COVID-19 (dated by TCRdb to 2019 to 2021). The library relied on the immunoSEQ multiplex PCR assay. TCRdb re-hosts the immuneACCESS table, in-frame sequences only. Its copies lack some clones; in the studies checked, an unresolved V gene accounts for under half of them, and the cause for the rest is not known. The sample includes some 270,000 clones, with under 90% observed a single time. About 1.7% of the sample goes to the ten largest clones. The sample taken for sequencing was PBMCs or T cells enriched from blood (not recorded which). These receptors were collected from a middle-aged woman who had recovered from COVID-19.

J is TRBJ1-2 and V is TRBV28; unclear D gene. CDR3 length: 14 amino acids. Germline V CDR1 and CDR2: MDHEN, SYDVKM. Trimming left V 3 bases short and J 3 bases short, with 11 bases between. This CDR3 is CASSLVAGDYGYTF. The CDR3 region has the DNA TGTGCCAGCAGTTTGGTTGCGGGAGACTATGGCTACACCTTC.

Here the CDR3 reads CAISEGPDYGYTF. The CDR3 DNA reads as TGTGCCATCAGTGAGGGGCCCGACTATGGCTACACCTTC. This rearrangement joins TRBV10-3 to TRBJ1-2; no clear D gene. The germline CDR1 and CDR2 sequences are ENHRY and SYGVKD. This CDR3 comprises 13 residues. V was trimmed by 2 bases and J by 3 bases, leaving 7 bases between them.

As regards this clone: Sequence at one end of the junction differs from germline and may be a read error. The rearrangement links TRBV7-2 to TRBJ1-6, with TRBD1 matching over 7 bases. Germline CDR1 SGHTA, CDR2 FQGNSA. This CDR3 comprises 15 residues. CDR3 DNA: TGTGTCAGCAGCTTTTCTAGACAGGGTGGTTCACCCCTCCACTTT. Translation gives CVSSFSRQGGSPLHF.

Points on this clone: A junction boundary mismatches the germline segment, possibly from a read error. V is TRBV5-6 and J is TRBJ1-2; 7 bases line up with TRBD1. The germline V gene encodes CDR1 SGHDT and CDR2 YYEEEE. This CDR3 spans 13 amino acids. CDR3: CTSSFGTDYGYTF. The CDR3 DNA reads TGTACCAGCAGCTTCGGGACAGACTATGGCTACACCTTC.

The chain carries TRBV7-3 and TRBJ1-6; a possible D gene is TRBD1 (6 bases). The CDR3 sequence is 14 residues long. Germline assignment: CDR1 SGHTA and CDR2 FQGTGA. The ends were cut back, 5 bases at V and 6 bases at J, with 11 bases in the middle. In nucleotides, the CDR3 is TGTGCCAGCAGCCGCGGACAGAGTAATTCACCCCTCCACTTT. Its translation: CASSRGQSNSPLHF.

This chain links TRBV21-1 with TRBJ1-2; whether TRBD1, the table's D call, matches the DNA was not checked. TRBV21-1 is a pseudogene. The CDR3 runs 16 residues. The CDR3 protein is CASSKSKPDRGNGYTF. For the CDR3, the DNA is TGTGCCAGCAGCAAAAGTAAACCGGACAGGGGAAATGGCTACACCTTC.

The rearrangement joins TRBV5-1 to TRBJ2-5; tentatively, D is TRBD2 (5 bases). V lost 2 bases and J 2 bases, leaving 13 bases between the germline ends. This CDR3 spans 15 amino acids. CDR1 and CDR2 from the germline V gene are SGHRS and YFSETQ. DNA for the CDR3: TGCGCCAGCAGCTTCCGGGAACAGCCACAAGAGACCCAGTACTTC. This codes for CASSFREQPQETQYF.

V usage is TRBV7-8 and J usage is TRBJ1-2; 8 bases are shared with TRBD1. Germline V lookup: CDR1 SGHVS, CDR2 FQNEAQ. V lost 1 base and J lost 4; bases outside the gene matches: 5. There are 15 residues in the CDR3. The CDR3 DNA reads TGTGCCAGCAGCTTAGGTGGGGACAGGTCCTATGGCTACACCTTC. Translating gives CASSLGGDRSYGYTF.

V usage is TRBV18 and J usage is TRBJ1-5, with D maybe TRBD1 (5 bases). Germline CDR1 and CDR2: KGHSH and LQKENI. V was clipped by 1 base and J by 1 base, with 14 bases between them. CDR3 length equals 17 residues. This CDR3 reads CASSPLRGEGSNQPQHF. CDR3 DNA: TGTGCCAGCTCACCACTTCGAGGGGAGGGCAGCAATCAGCCCCAGCATTTT.

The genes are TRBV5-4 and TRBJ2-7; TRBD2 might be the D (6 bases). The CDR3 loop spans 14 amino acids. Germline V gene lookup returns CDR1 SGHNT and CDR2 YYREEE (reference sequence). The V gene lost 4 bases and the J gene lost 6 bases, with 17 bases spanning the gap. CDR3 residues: CASSVTSRGAEQYF. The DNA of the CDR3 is TGTGCCAGCAGCGTTACTAGCCGGGGAGCCGAGCAGTACTTC. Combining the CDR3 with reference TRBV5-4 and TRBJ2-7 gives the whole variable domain ETGVTQSPTHLIKTRGQQVTLRCSSQSGHNTVSWYQQALGQGPQFIFQYYREEENGRGNFPPRFSGLQFPNYSSELNVNALELDDSALYLCASSVTSRGAEQYFGPGTRLTVT.

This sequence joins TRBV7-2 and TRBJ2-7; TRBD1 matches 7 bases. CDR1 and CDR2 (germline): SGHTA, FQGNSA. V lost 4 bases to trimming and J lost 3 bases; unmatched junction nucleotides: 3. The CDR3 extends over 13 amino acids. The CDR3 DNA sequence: TGTGCCAGCAGCTACAGGGGCCGCTACGAGCAGTACTTC. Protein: CASSYRGRYEQYF.

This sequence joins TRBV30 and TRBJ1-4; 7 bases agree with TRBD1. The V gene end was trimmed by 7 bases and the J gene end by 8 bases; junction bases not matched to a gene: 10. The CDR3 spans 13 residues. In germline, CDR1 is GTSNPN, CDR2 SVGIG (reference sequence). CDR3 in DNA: TGTGCCTACACGAGGGACAGTGGCGAAAAACTGTTTTTT. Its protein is CAYTRDSGEKLFF.

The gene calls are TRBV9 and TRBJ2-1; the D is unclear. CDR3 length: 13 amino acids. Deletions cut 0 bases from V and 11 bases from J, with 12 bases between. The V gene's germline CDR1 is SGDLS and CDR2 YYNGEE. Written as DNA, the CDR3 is TGTGCCAGCAGCGTAGTCGGCGGTAGTCAGCAGTTCTTC. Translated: CASSVVGGSQQFF. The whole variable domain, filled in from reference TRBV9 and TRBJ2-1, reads DSGVTQTPKHLITATGQRVTLRCSPRSGDLSVYWYQQSLDQGLQFLIQYYNGEERAKGNILERFSAQQFPDLHSELNLSSLELGDSALYFCASSVVGGSQQFFGPGTRLTVL.

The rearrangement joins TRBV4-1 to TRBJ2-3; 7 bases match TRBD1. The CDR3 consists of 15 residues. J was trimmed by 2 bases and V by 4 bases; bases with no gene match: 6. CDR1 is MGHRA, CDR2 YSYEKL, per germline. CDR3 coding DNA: TGCGCCAGCAGCCTGGGACAGAAGGACACAGATACGCAGTATTTT. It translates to CASSLGQKDTDTQYF.

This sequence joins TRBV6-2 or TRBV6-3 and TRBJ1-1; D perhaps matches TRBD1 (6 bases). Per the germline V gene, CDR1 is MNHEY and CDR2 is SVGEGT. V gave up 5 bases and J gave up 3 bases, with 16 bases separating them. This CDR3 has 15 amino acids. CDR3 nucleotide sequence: TGTGCCAGCAGTCCCAAAATACAGGGCCACACTGAAGCTTTCTTT. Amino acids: CASSPKIQGHTEAFF.

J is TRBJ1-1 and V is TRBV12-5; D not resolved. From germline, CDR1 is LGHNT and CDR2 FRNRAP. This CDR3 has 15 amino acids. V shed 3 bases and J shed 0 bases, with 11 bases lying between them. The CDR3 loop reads CASGFHPKLNTEAFF. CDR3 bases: TGTGCTAGTGGTTTCCACCCTAAATTGAACACTGAAGCTTTCTTT.

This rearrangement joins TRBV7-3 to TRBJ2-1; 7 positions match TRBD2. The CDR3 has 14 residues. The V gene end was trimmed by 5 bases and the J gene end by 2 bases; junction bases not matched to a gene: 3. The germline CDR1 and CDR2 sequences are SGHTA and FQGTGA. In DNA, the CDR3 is TGTGCCAGCAGCGGTGGACTAGCCTACAATGAGCAGTTCTTC. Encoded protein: CASSGGLAYNEQFF.

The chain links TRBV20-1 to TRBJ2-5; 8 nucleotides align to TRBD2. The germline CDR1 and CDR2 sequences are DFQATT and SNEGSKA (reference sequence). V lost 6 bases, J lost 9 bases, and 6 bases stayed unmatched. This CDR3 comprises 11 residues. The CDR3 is CSALGGASQYF. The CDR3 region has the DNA TGCAGTGCGCTCGGGGGGGCTTCCCAGTACTTC.

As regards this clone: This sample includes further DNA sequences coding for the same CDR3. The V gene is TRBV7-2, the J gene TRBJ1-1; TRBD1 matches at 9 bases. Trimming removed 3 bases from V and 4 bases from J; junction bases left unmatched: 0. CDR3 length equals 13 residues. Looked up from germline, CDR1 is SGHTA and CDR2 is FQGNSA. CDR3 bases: TGTGCCAGCAGCTTGACAGGGGGCACTGAAGCTTTCTTT. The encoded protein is CASSLTGGTEAFF.

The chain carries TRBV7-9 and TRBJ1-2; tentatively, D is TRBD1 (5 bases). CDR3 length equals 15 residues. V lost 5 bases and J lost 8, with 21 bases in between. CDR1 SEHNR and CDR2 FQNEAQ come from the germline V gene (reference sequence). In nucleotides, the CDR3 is TGTGCCAGCAGCCTAAGGGAAGGGGCCAGTCGGGGCTACACCTTC. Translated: CASSLREGASRGYTF. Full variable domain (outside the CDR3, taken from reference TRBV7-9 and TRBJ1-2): DTGVSQNPRHKITKRGQNVTFRCDPISEHNRLYWYRQTLGQGPEFLTYFQNEAQLEKSRLLSDRFSAERPKGSFSTLEIQRTEQGDSAMYLCASSLREGASRGYTFGSGTRLTVV.

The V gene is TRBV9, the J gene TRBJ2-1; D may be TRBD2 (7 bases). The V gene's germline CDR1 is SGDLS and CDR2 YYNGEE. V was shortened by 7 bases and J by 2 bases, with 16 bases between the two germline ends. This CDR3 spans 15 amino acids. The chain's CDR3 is CASSRGGSTYNEQFF. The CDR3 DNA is TGTGCCAGCTCTAGGGGGGGGAGCACCTACAATGAGCAGTTCTTC.